These 18 T cell receptor beta chains originate from one sample sequenced in a study of molecular identifiers for immune sequencing clone quantification. TCRdb processed the PCR reads anew with MiXCR; each CDR3 protein has one entry. The sample lists about 330,000 distinct CDR3 sequences, under 25% occurring once. Sequenced: naive CD8+ T cells from blood, with Jurkat cell RNA spiked in. Specified subset: FACS-sorted CD8+CD4-CCR7+CD45RA+ naive T cells. Source of these receptors: a human donor in good health. Some libraries in this study had Jurkat cell RNA spiked in.

This clonotype was seen at least ten times. J is TRBJ1-1 and V is TRBV2; D is uncertain. V was pared by 11 bases and J by 3 bases, with 10 bases between. The CDR3 consists of 11 residues. The germline V gene has CDR1 SNHLY and CDR2 FYNNEI. DNA of the CDR3: TGTGCCGGGAGGGAAGACACTGAAGCTTTCTTT. Translation gives CAGREDTEAFF.

The rearrangement links TRBV11-2 to TRBJ1-3; D perhaps matches TRBD1 (6 bases). The CDR3 has 15 residues. V was cut by 5 bases and J by 0 bases, with 11 bases left in between. Germline V gene sequence: CDR1 SGHAT, CDR2 FQNNGV. The CDR3 DNA sequence: TGTGCCAGCAGCCGGACAGAGAACTCTGGAAACACCATATATTTT. Amino acid sequence: CASSRTENSGNTIYF. Full variable domain (outside the CDR3, taken from reference TRBV11-2 and TRBJ1-3): EAGVAQSPRYKIIEKRQSVAFWCNPISGHATLYWYQQILGQGPKLLIQFQNNGVVDDSQLPKDRFSAERLKGVDSTLKIQPAKLEDSAVYLCASSRTENSGNTIYFGEGSWLTVV.

This clonotype was observed many times. This rearrangement joins TRBV15 to TRBJ1-5; no firm D call. The germline gives CDR1 LNHNV, CDR2 YYDKDF (reference sequence). Trimming pared 4 bases from V and 4 bases from J, leaving 14 bases between. The CDR3 has 15 residues. CDR3 in amino acids: CATSKGESDNQPQHF. In DNA, the CDR3 is TGTGCCACCAGCAAAGGTGAATCTGATAATCAGCCCCAGCATTTT.

On this clonotype: One end of the junction fails to match germline, which may point to a read error. This chain uses TRBV7-9 with TRBJ2-1, with 8 bases aligning to TRBD2. This CDR3 has 12 amino acids. Looked up from germline, CDR1 is SEHNR and CDR2 is FQNEAQ (reference sequence). This CDR3 reads CARRLAGNAQFF. The CDR3 bases are TGTGCCCGCCGCTTAGCGGGGAATGCGCAGTTCTTC.

Concerning this clonotype: This could be a read error, since a much larger clone is one nucleotide away. The chain joins TRBV29-1 to TRBJ1-2; a possible D gene is TRBD1 (5 bases). The CDR3 is 13 residues long. CDR1 and CDR2 (germline): SQVTM, ANQGSEA. CDR3 DNA sequence: TGCAGCGTTGAAGATCCAGGGTTAGGAGGCTACGCCTTC. Protein: CSVEDPGLGGYAF.

This clonotype was observed once. This may arise from a read error, as a much more abundant clone is one base away. J is TRBJ2-1 and V is TRBV4-3, with 8 bases that match TRBD2. This CDR3 contains 17 residues. Germline V CDR1 and CDR2: LGHNA, YSLEER. In DNA form, the CDR3 reads TGCGCCAGCAGCCAAGATGTCCGAGGACTAGCTGCCAATGAGCCGTTCTTC. It yields the protein CASSQDVRGLAANEPFF.

In its sample, this clonotype was seen a few times. The chain uses TRBV27 and TRBJ2-2; no reliable D call. From germline, CDR1 is MNHEY and CDR2 SMNVEV (reference sequence). The CDR3 has 14 residues. Trimming left V 0 bases short and J 6 bases short, with 8 bases between. Written as DNA, the CDR3 is TGTGCCAGCAGTTTATCTATTCCGGCCGGGGAGCTGTTTTTT. Encoded protein: CASSLSIPAGELFF.

This clonotype has ten or more counts. V is TRBV7-2 and J is TRBJ2-5, with D perhaps being TRBD1 or TRBD2 (5 bases each). CDR3 length: 14 residues. V lost 5 bases and J 2 bases, leaving 12 bases between the germline ends. The germline gives CDR1 SGHTA, CDR2 FQGNSA. This CDR3 is CASSQWGNQETQYF. As DNA, the CDR3 is TGTGCCAGCAGCCAGTGGGGGAATCAAGAGACCCAGTACTTC.

With respect to this clonotype: Mismatch with germline at one junction end may stem from a read error. The chain carries TRBV5-1 and TRBJ2-5; TRBD2 is a possible D gene (7 bases). This CDR3 has 12 amino acids. Germline CDR1 SGHRS, CDR2 YFSETQ. The CDR3 nucleotides read TGCGCCCGCAGCTTGGCGGGGGCGCCCCAGTACTTC. It encodes CARSLAGAPQYF. Together with reference TRBV5-1 and TRBJ2-5, the CDR3 gives the full variable domain: KAGVTQTPRYLIKTRGQQVTLSCSPISGHRSVSWYQQTPGQGLQFLFEYFSETQRNKGNFPGRFSGRQFSNSRSEMNVSTLELGDSALYLCARSLAGAPQYFGPGTRLLVL.

In its sample, this clonotype was seen a few times. The chain is built from TRBV6-5 and TRBJ2-2, with D possibly matching TRBD2 (5 bases). Germline CDR1 is MNHEY and CDR2 is SVGAGI. Trimming cost V 4 bases and J 0 bases, with 9 bases left between them. The CDR3 has 15 residues. The CDR3 sequence: CASSFGRANTGELFF. As DNA, the CDR3 is TGTGCCAGCAGTTTTGGGCGGGCGAACACCGGGGAGCTGTTTTTT.

This clonotype has only a few counts. The rearrangement links TRBV27 to TRBJ2-7; no clear D gene. V was pared by 7 bases and J by 0 bases, with 13 bases between. CDR3 length: 14 amino acids. Germline assignment: CDR1 MNHEY and CDR2 SMNVEV (reference sequence). CDR3 nucleotide sequence: TGTGCCAGCACCGGACGGGCCGGCTCCTACGAGCAGTACTTC. Protein product: CASTGRAGSYEQYF.

This chain uses TRBV10-2 with TRBJ2-2; 12 positions match TRBD2. The CDR3 consists of 18 residues. V lost 0 bases and J lost 4; bases outside the gene matches: 6. CDR1 WSHSY and CDR2 SAAADI come from the germline V gene. The CDR3 nucleotides read TGCGCCAGCAGTGAGTCCCGACTAGCGGGAGATCCCACCGGGGAGCTGTTTTTT. It specifies CASSESRLAGDPTGELFF.

A remark on this clonotype: A much bigger clone sits one base away, suggesting this may be a read error. The J gene is TRBJ2-2, the V gene TRBV28; 8 positions agree with TRBD2. The CDR3 is 16 amino acids. Germline V lookup: CDR1 MDHEN, CDR2 SYDVKM. CDR3 region: CASSRARGRNTGGLFF. CDR3 nucleotide sequence: TGTGCCAGCAGCCGTGCGCGCGGGAGGAACACCGGGGGGCTGTTTTTT. Together with reference TRBV28 and TRBJ2-2, the CDR3 gives the full variable domain: DVKVTQSSRYLVKRTGEKVFLECVQDMDHENMFWYRQDPGLGLRLIYFSYDVKMKEKGDIPEGYSVSREKKERFSLILESASTNQTSMYLCASSRARGRNTGGLFFGEGSRLTVL.

This clonotype has ten or more counts. V and J are TRBV30 and TRBJ2-3; TRBD2 matches at 10 bases. Per germline, CDR1 GTSNPN and CDR2 SVGIG (reference sequence). CDR3 length: 14 amino acids. Trimming at V came to 2 bases and at J to 1 base, leaving 0 bases not matched to a gene. In nucleotides, the CDR3 is TGTGCCTGGAGTCTAGCGGGGGGCACAGATACGCAGTATTTT. Its translation is CAWSLAGGTDTQYF.

This clonotype was found a few times. V is TRBV6-2 or TRBV6-3 and J is TRBJ2-7, with 7 bases identical to TRBD1. With 5 bases clipped from V and 3 bases from J, the junction kept 7 bases outside the gene matches. The CDR3 length is 14 residues. Germline V lookup: CDR1 MNHEY, CDR2 SVGEGT. The CDR3 loop is CASSKRTGNYEQYF. The CDR3 nucleotides are TGTGCCAGCAGTAAACGGACAGGAAACTACGAGCAGTACTTC.

Concerning this clonotype itself: This sequence may be a read error, since a much larger clone differs from it by one base. This chain uses TRBV6-6 with TRBJ2-7; 9 bases line up with TRBD1. CDR1 is MNHNY and CDR2 is SVGAGI in the germline V gene (reference sequence). The CDR3 is 12 amino acids. J was trimmed by 6 bases and V by 8 bases; bases with no gene match: 5. CDR3 in amino acids: CASRQGQGEQYF. As DNA, the CDR3 is TGTGCCAGCCGCCAGGGACAGGGCGAGCAGTACTTC.

This clonotype came up many times. This chain uses TRBV7-2 with TRBJ2-1; D gene unclear. The CDR3 spans 15 residues. Germline V gives CDR1 SGHTA, CDR2 FQGNSA. Deletions cut 1 base from V and 0 bases from J, with 7 bases between. CDR3 amino acids: CASSLDRSSYNEQFF. In DNA form, the CDR3 reads TGTGCCAGCAGCTTAGACCGCAGCTCCTACAATGAGCAGTTCTTC.

This clonotype turned up a few times. The chain combines TRBV19 with TRBJ2-7, with a weak D call TRBD1 (7 bases). The germline V gene has CDR1 LNHDA and CDR2 SQIVND (reference sequence). The CDR3 loop spans 14 amino acids. Trimming removed 3 bases from V and 3 bases from J, with 12 bases in between. The CDR3 region is CASSIGGGLYEQYF. The CDR3 bases are TGTGCCAGTAGTATCGGAGGGGGCCTCTACGAGCAGTACTTC.